The present TCR beta chain was sequenced within a study of tumor-infiltrating lymphocytes in primary liver carcinoma. Germline V lookup: CDR1 MDHEN, CDR2 SYDVKM. The CDR3 covers 14 residues. The trim removed 3 bases at V and 6 bases at J, leaving 8 bases unmatched. Scientists recovered RNA and DNA together from approximately 20-30 mg of unsorted bulk tissue. Note on this clonotype: A much larger clone lies one base from this, so it may be a read error.

Synthesis of TCR beta cDNA was carried out from around 540 ng total RNA with a constant-region primer. Investigators got TCR beta libraries out of three nested multiplex PCR rounds, done with slightly modified ARM-PCR. TRBV1-TRBV30 forward and Cbeta reverse primers drove the first two roughly 10-cycle rounds. MiXCR, applied by TCRdb to the multiplex PCR reads, yields one record per CDR3 protein. Here the sample spans 90,000 to 150,000 distinct CDR3 sequences, under 70% being singletons. This clonotype was obtained from a woman aged 55-70 years with primary liver carcinoma and hepatitis B virus infection. V gene TRBV28 combines with J gene TRBJ2-7, with 7 bases that match TRBD1. The sample taken for sequencing was tumor-adjacent normal liver tissue. Here the CDR3 reads CASSFAAQGFEQYF. In DNA form, the CDR3 reads TGTGCCAGCAGTTTTGCCGCACAGGGGTTCGAGCAGTACTTC.